Presented here are 10 T cell receptor beta chains from one specimen sequenced in a study of T cell changes during pregnancy in multiple sclerosis. Clones were read by immunoSEQ multiplex PCR, and TCRdb kept only the in-frame ones, dropping some. The sample includes about 41,000 clones, 89% of them seen just once. Sequencing was performed on CD4+ T cells from peripheral blood mononuclear cells, taken in the first trimester of pregnancy. Receptors were obtained from a female donor with multiple sclerosis, enrolled in a pregnancy study.

V usage is TRBV28 and J usage is TRBJ2-1; D possibly corresponds to TRBD2 (6 bases). The CDR3 covers 15 residues. V was clipped by 4 bases and J by 11 bases, with 21 bases between them. The germline gives CDR1 MDHEN, CDR2 SYDVKM. The CDR3 DNA reads as TGTGCCAGCAGTTCCGGCCGCGGGGTTCCCGGTAAGCAGTTCTTC. As protein: CASSSGRGVPGKQFF.

This clone was detected a few times. The chain has TRBV6-5 and TRBJ2-7; TRBD2 matches 9 bases. The CDR3 is 15 residues long. Germline V gives CDR1 MNHEY, CDR2 SVGAGI. The V and J ends lost 5 bases and 3 bases, in that order; junction bases with no gene match: 8. CDR3 sequence reads: CASSPAGGGVYEQYF. The CDR3 DNA reads TGTGCCAGCAGTCCGGCGGGGGGGGGAGTCTACGAGCAGTACTTC.

The chain links TRBV9 to TRBJ2-1, with 9 nucleotides matching TRBD2. CDR1 and CDR2 (germline): SGDLS, YYNGEE. The CDR3 covers 15 residues. Germline trimming cut 7 bases from V and 2 bases from J; bases unmatched to any gene: 7. The CDR3 nucleotides are TGTGCCAGCGCCCAGTCTAGCGGGGCCTACAATGAGCAGTTCTTC. As protein: CASAQSSGAYNEQFF. Looking up the rest from reference TRBV9 and TRBJ2-1 gives the full variable domain: DSGVTQTPKHLITATGQRVTLRCSPRSGDLSVYWYQQSLDQGLQFLIQYYNGEERAKGNILERFSAQQFPDLHSELNLSSLELGDSALYFCASAQSSGAYNEQFFGPGTRLTVL.

The chain couples TRBV5-6 to TRBJ2-1, with D uncertain. The CDR3 totals 14 residues. CDR1 and CDR2 from the germline V gene are SGHDT and YYEEEE. With 2 bases removed from V and 5 bases from J, the gap between germline ends came to 11 bases. In DNA form, the CDR3 reads TGTGCCAGCAGCTTTTTTCGCTCGGACAATGAGCAGTTCTTC. This codes for CASSFFRSDNEQFF.

The chain has TRBV28 and TRBJ1-4; 7 bases agree with TRBD1. V dropped 2 bases and J dropped 4; count of bases not matched to a gene: 4. Germline CDR1 reads MDHEN; CDR2 reads SYDVKM. The CDR3 is made up of 15 amino acids. CDR3 nucleotides: TGTGCCAGCAGTTTACCGGGACAGAATAATGAAAAACTGTTTTTT. It encodes CASSLPGQNNEKLFF. Combining the CDR3 with reference TRBV28 and TRBJ1-4 gives the whole variable domain DVKVTQSSRYLVKRTGEKVFLECVQDMDHENMFWYRQDPGLGLRLIYFSYDVKMKEKGDIPEGYSVSREKKERFSLILESASTNQTSMYLCASSLPGQNNEKLFFGSGTQLSVL.

The CDR3: CASSLQENTEAFF. Here the CDR3 DNA reads TGTGCCAGCAGCTTACAGGAGAACACTGAAGCTTTCTTT. The V gene is TRBV7-3, the J gene TRBJ1-1; the D is unclear. The germline gives CDR1 SGHTA, CDR2 FQGTGA. The CDR3 sequence is 13 residues long. V dropped 2 bases and J dropped 1 base, with 5 bases sitting between them.

This CDR3 reads CASSASQEEEKLFF. In DNA, the CDR3 is TGTGCCAGCAGTGCGTCCCAGGAGGAGGAAAAACTGTTTTTT. The chain has TRBV25-1 and TRBJ1-4; the D is unclear. Germline CDR1 and CDR2: MGHDK and SYGVNS. Between the trimmed V and J ends, which lost 4 bases and 8 bases, there was a span of 14 bases. The CDR3 runs to 14 residues.

This clone was seen once. V usage is TRBV5-6 and J usage is TRBJ2-1; no reliable D call. Germline V gene lookup returns CDR1 SGHDT and CDR2 YYEEEE. This CDR3 comprises 13 residues. Between the trimmed V and J ends, which lost 4 bases and 4 bases, there was a span of 9 bases. The chain's CDR3 is CASSRSLYNEQFF. The CDR3 bases are TGTGCCAGCAGCCGGAGCTTATACAATGAGCAGTTCTTC.

The chain combines TRBV4-1 with TRBJ2-5; 11 nucleotides agree with TRBD2. Germline trimming cut 1 base from V and 2 bases from J; bases unmatched to any gene: 6. Germline lookup yields CDR1 MGHRA and CDR2 YSYEKL. This CDR3 has 17 residues. In DNA form, the CDR3 reads TGCGCCAGCAGCCAAGTGAGCACTAGCGGGGGACAAGAGACCCAGTACTTC. As protein: CASSQVSTSGGQETQYF.

The rearrangement uses TRBV15 and TRBJ2-7; TRBD1 might be the D (5 bases). Germline CDR1 LNHNV, CDR2 YYDKDF (reference sequence). The CDR3 is 16 residues long. The V end was cut by 4 bases, the J end by 9 bases, with 25 bases between. In DNA form, the CDR3 reads TGTGCCACCAGCACCAATACAGGCTCCCCGATGTCTGGGCAGTACTTC. It encodes CATSTNTGSPMSGQYF.